This T cell receptor beta chain was observed in a study of control samples from healthy donors and cancer patients. Repertoires were generated with immunoSEQ multiplex PCR, while TCRdb's copy carries only in-frame clones and drops some. Among about 120,000 clones listed, approximately 87% were seen once. This CDR3 region has 16 residues. CDR1 and CDR2 (germline): LNHDA, SQIVND (reference sequence). Trimming cost V 3 bases and J 4 bases; bases outside gene matches: 8. Sequences were obtained from blood. The genes are TRBV19 and TRBJ2-5; 10 nucleotides line up with TRBD2. The receptor's source is a man aged 30-40 years in good health. CDR3 sequence: CASSIRQRGGPETQYF. CDR3 DNA: TGTGCCAGTAGTATTCGACAGCGGGGGGGCCCAGAGACCCAGTACTTC.